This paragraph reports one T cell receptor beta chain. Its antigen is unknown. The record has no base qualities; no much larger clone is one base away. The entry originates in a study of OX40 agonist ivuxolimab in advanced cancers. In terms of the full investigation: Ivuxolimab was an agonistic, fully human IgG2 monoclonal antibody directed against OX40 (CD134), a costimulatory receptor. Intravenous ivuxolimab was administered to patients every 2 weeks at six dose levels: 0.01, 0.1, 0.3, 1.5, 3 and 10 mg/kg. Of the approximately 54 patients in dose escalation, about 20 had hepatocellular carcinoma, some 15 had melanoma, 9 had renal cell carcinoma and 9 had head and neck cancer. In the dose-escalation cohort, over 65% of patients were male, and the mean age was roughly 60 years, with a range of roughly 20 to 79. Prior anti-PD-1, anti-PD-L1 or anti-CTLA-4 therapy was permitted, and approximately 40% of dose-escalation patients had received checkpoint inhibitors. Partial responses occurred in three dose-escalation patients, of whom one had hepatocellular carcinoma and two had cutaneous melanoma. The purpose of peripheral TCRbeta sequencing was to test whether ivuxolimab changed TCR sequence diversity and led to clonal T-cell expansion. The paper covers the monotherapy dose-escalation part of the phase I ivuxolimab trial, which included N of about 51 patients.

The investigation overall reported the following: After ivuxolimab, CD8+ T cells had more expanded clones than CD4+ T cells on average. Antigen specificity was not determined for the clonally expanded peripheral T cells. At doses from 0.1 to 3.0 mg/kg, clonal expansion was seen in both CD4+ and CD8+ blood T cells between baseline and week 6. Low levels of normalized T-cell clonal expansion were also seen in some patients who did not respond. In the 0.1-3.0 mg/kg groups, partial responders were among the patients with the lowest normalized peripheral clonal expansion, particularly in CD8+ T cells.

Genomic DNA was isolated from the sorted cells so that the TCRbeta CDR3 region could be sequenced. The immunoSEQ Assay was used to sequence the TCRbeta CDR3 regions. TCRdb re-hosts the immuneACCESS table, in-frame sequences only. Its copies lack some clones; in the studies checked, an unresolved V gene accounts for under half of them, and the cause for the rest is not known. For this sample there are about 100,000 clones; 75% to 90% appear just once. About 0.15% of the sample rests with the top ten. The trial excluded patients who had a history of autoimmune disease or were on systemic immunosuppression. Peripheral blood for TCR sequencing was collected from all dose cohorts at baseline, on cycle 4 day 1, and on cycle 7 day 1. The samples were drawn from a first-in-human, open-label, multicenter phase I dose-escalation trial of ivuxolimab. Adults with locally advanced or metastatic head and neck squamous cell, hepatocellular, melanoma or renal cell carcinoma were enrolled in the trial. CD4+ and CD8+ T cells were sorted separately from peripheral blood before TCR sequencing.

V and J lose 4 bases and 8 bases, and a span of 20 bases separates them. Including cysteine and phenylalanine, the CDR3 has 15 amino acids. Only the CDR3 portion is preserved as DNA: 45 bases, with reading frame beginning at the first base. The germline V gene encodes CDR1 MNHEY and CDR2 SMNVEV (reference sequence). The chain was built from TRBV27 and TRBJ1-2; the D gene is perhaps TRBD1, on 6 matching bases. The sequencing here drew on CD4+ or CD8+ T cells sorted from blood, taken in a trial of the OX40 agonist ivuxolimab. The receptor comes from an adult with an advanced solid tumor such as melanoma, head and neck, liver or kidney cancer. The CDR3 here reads CASSSLEQGKEGYTF. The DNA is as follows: TGTGCCAGCAGTTCCCTGGAACAGGGCAAGGAGGGCTACACCTTC.